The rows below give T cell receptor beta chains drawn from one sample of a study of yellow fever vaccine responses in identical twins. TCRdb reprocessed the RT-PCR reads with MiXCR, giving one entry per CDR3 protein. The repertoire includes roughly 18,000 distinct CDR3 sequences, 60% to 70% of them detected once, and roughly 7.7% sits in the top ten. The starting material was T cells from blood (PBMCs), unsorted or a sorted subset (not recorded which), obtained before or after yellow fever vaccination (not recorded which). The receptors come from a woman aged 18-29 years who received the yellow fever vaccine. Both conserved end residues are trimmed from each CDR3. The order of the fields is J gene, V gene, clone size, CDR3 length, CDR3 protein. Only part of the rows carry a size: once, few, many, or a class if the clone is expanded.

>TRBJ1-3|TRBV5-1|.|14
ASSFGQGALTDTIY
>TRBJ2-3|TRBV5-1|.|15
ASSPSTSGRGTDTQY
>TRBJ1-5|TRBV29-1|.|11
SVSTGGPQPQH
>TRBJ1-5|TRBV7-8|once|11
ASSLIPQQAQH
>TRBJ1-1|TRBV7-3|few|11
ASSFGRGTEAF
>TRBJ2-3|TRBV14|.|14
ASSQAERGYTDTQY
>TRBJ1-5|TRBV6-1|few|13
ASSQGQGASQPQH
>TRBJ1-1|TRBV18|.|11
ASSPPTYTEAF
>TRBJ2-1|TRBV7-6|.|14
ASSLAGGRVYNEQF
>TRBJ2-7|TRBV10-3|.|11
AISVGREVEQY
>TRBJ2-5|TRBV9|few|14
ASSEWGTSGRETQY
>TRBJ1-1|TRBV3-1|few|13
ASSQLETAVTEAF
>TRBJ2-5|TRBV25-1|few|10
ASSVLGGTQY
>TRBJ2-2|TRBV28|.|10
ASREGTGELF
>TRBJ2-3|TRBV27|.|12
ASSPARTGDTQY
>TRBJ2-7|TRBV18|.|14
ASSPTLDRTGYEQY
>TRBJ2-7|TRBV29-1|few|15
SVESPSGTRSYDEQY
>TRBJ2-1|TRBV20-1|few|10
SAWGTHNEQF
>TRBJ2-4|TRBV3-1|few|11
ASSPGGVNIQY
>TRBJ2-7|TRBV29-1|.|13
SVKRAGQRSYEQY
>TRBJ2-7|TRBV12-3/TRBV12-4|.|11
ASSLVPSYEQY
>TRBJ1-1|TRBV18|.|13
ASTHRQVGSTEAF
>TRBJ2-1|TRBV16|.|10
ASSQFGGEQF
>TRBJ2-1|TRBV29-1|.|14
SVSTGLAGVRNEQF
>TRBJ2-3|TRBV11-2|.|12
ASSRGTGADTQY
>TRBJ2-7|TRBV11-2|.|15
ASSLDGVAGVLGEQY
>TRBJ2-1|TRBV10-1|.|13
ASSPAESGVDEQF
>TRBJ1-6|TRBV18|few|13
ASSPNRANNSPLH
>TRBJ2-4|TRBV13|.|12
ASGQYLAKNIQY
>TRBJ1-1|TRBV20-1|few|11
SARFTAGTEAF
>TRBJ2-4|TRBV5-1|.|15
ASSLVGSPGAKNIQY
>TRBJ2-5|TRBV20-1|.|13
SAKKTSNFQETQY
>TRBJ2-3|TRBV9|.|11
ASQANRGDTQY
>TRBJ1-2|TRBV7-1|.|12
ASSSPDRGHGYT
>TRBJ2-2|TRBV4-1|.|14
ASSPIPKGSGGELF
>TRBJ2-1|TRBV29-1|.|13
SVTSGASSYNEQF
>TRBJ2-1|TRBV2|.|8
ASSVVWQF
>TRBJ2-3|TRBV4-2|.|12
ASSQQGEADTQY
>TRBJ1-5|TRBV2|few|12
ASSPRQVNQPQH
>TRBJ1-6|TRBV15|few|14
ATSRVPGTGSSPLH
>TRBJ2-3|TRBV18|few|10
ASSQSTDTQY
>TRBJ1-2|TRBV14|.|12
ASSQALSLSGYT
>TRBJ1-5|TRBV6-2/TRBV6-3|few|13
ASSHPTGREQPQH